This T cell receptor beta chain derives from a study of blood T cell repertoires in COVID-19. Study background: Acute-phase and convalescent COVID-19 samples originated in the United States, Italy and Spain. PBMCs, B-cell-depleted T cells, or T cells provided the cDNA or gDNA that made up the material.

Original handling: Scientists estimated how many nucleated cells there were by amplifying reference gene primers. Libraries were prepared by immunoSEQ multiplex PCR; TCRdb keeps only in-frame clonotypes and omits some of them. The D gene and trimming were derived from the DNA, and the V and J assignments and clone size from that table. The table lists roughly 200,000 clones, approximately 87% of them singletons. This CDR3 has 14 residues. Per germline, CDR1 SQVTM and CDR2 ANQGSEA. The V gene lost 6 bases and the J gene lost 4 bases, with 19 bases spanning the gap. The chain employs TRBV29-1 and TRBJ2-7, with D possibly matching TRBD1 (7 bases). This TCR derives from a man between 60 and 75 years old who had recovered from COVID-19. The source material was peripheral blood. The CDR3 region has the DNA TGCAGCGTGGAGGGGACAGAAGAATCGTACGAGCAGTACTTC. Amino acids: CSVEGTEESYEQYF.